The sequence of this T cell receptor (beta chain) was determined in a study of CD8 T cells in ankylosing spondylitis. Via MiXCR, TCRdb re-called the 5' RACE reads, giving one row per CDR3 protein. This table has 15,000 or so distinct CDR3 sequences, roughly 8% appearing once. The junction had 9 bases not matched to a gene; V was cut back by 5 bases and J by 4 bases. CDR1 is LGHDT and CDR2 is YNNKEL in the germline V gene (reference sequence). There are 16 residues in the CDR3. Only a few counts were recorded for this clonotype. The chain employs TRBV3-1 and TRBJ2-3, with TRBD2 matching over 10 bases. This receptor was taken from a male donor with ankylosing spondylitis or in good health (not recorded which). Sequencing was done on a sample of blood. Written as DNA, the CDR3 is TGTGCCAGCAGCAACCTACTAGCGGGAAGTGCAGATACGCAGTATTTT. It translates to CASSNLLAGSADTQYF.